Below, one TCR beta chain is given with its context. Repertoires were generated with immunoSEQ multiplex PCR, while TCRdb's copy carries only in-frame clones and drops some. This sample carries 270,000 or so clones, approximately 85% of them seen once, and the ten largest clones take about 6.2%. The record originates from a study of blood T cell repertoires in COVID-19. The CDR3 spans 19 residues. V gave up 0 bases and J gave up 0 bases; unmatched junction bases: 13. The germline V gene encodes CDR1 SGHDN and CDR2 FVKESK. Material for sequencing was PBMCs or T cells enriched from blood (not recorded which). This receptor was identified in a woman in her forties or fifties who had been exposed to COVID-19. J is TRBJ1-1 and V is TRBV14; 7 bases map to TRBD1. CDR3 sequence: CASSQDSGQGGPMNTEAFF. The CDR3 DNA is TGTGCCAGCAGCCAAGACTCCGGGCAGGGGGGCCCCATGAACACTGAAGCTTTCTTT.